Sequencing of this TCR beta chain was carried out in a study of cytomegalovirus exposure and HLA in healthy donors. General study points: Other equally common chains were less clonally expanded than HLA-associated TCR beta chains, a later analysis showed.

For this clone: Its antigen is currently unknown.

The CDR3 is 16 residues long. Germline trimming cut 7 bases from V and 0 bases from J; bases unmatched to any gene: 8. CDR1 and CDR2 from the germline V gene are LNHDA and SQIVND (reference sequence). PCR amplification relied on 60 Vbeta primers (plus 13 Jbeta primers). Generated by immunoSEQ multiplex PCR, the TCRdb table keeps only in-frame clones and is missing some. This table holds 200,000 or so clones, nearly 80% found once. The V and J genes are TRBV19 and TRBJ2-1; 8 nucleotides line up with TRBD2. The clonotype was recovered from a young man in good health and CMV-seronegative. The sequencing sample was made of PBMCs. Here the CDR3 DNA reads TGTGCCAGTACCCCGACTAGCGCGAGCTCCTACAATGAGCAGTTCTTC. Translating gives CASTPTSASSYNEQFF.